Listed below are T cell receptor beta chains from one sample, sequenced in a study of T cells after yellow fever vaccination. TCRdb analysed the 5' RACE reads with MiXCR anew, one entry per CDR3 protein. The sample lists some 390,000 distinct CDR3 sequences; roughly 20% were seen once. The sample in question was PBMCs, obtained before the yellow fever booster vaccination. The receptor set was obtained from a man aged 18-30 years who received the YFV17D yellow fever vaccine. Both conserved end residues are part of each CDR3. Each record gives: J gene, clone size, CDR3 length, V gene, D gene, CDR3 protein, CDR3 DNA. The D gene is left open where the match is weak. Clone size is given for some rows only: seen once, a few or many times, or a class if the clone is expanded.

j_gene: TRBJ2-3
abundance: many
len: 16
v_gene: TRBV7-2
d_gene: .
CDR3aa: CASSSQGSGEPDTQYF
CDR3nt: TGTGCCAGCAGCTCCCAAGGATCGGGGGAGCCAGATACGCAGTATTTT

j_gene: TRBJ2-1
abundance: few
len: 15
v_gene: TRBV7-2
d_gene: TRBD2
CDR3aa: CASSLVGLAGAEQFF
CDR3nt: TGTGCCAGCAGCTTAGTGGGACTAGCGGGAGCTGAGCAGTTCTTC

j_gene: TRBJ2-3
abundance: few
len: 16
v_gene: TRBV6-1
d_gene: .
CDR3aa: CASSDMSGAFTDTQYF
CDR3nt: TGTGCCAGCAGTGACATGTCCGGGGCTTTCACAGATACGCAGTATTTT

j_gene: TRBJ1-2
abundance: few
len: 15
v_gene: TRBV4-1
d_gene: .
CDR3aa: CASSRTQGTNYGYTF
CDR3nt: TGCGCCAGCAGCCGTACGCAGGGTACTAACTATGGCTACACCTTC

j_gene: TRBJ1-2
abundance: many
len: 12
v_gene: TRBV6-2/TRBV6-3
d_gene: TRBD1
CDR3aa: CASEDRGYGYTF
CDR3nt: TGTGCCAGCGAGGACAGGGGCTATGGCTACACCTTC

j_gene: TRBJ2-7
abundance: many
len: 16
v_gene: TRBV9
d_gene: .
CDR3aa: CASSVAPSDFAYEQYF
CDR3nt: TGTGCCAGCAGCGTAGCGCCCTCGGACTTCGCATACGAGCAGTACTTC

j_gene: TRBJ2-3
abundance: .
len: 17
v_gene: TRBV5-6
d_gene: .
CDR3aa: CASSLTSWGSSTDTQYF
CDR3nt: TGTGCCAGCAGCTTGACTAGCTGGGGGTCTAGCACAGATACGCAGTATTTT

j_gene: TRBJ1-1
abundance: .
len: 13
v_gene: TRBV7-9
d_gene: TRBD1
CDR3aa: CASSSDRGLRAFF
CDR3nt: TGTGCCAGCAGCTCCGACAGGGGGCTTAGAGCTTTCTTT

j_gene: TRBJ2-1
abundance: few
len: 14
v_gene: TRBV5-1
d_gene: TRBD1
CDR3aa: CASSAGGMDNEQFF
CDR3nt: TGCGCCAGCAGCGCAGGGGGTATGGACAATGAGCAGTTCTTC

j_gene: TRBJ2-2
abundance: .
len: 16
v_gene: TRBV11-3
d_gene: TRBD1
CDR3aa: CASSFTGGVRSGELFF
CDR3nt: TGTGCCAGCAGCTTTACAGGGGGAGTACGGAGCGGGGAGCTGTTTTTT

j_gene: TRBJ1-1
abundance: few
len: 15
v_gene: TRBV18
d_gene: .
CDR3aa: CASSRAGGLGTEAFF
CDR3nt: TGTGCCAGCTCACGGGCCGGGGGGCTGGGCACTGAAGCTTTCTTT

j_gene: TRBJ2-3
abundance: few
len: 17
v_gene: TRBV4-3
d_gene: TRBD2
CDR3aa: CASSQEASGGYTDTQYF
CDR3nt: TGCGCCAGCAGCCAAGAAGCTAGCGGGGGATACACAGATACGCAGTATTTT

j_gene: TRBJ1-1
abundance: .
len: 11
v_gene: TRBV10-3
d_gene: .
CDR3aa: CAIQTNTEAFF
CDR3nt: TGTGCCATCCAAACGAACACTGAAGCTTTCTTT

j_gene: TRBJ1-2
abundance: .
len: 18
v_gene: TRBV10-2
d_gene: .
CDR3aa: CASTDLGTPGSDFYGYTF
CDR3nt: TGCGCCAGCACCGACCTTGGGACCCCTGGATCCGATTTTTATGGCTACACCTTC

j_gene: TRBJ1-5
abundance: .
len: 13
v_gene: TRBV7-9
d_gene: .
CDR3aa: CASSPHSNQPQHF
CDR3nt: TGTGCCAGCAGCCCACATAGCAATCAGCCCCAGCATTTT

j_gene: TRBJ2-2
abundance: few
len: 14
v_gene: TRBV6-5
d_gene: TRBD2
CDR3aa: CASSGTRVGGELFF
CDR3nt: TGTGCCAGCAGTGGGACTAGAGTGGGAGGGGAGCTGTTTTTT

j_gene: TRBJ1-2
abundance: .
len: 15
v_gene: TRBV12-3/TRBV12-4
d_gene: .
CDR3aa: CASSFGPGGWRGYTF
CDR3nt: TGTGCCAGCAGTTTTGGCCCTGGGGGATGGAGAGGCTACACCTTC

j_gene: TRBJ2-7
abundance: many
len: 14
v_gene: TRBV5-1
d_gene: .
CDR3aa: CASSLGQSSYEQYF
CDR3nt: TGCGCCAGCAGCTTGGGACAGAGCTCCTACGAGCAGTACTTC

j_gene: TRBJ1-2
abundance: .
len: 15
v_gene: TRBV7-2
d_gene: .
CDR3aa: CASTLRKGAGYGYTF
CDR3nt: TGTGCCAGCACCCTCCGGAAGGGTGCGGGCTATGGCTACACCTTC

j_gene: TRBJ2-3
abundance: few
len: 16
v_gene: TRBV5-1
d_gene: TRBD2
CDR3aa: CASSASGGVNTDTQYF
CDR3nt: TGCGCCAGCAGCGCCAGCGGGGGGGTAAACACAGATACGCAGTATTTT

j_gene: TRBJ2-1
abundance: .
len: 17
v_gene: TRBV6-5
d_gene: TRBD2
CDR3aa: CASSYSLLAGGSNEQFF
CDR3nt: TGTGCCAGCAGTTACAGTTTGCTAGCGGGGGGAAGCAATGAGCAGTTCTTC

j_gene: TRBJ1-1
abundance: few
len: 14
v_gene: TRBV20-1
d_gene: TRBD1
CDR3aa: CSARYGRGTTEAFF
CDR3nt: TGCAGTGCTAGATACGGCAGGGGGACCACTGAAGCTTTCTTT

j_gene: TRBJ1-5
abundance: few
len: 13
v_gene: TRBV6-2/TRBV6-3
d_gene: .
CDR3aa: CASSYSEGSVQHF
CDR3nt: TGTGCCAGCAGTTACTCGGAAGGGAGTGTCCAGCATTTT

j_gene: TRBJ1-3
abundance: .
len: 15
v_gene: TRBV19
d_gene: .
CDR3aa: CASSDGVLSGNTIYF
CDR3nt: TGTGCCAGTAGCGATGGGGTTCTCTCTGGAAACACCATATATTTT

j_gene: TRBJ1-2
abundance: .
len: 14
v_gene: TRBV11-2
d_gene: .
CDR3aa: CASSPQGSPSGYTF
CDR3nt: TGTGCCAGCAGCCCCCAGGGATCGCCTAGTGGCTACACCTTC

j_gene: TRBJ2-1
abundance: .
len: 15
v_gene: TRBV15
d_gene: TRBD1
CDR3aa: CATSRAGTGIDEQFF
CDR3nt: TGTGCCACCAGCAGAGCCGGGACAGGGATCGATGAGCAGTTCTTC

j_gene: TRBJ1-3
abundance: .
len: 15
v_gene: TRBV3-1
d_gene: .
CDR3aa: CASSQGIPAVNTIYF
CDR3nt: TGTGCCAGCAGCCAAGGTATCCCGGCGGTCAACACCATATATTTT

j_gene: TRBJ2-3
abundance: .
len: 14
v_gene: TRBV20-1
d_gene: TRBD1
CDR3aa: CSAEDAGGTDTQYF
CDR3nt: TGCAGTGCTGAGGACGCAGGGGGTACAGATACGCAGTATTTT

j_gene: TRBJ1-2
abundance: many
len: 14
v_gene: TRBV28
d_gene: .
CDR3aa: CASEPQAIPYGYTF
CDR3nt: TGTGCCAGTGAGCCCCAGGCCATTCCCTATGGCTACACCTTC

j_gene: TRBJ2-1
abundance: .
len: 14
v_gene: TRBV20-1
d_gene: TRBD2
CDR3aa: CSAPWPGGPFEQFF
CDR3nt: TGCAGTGCCCCCTGGCCGGGGGGGCCGTTTGAGCAGTTCTTC

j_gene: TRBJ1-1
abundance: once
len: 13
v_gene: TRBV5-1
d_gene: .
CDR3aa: CASSDAENTEAFF
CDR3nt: TGCGCCAGCAGTGACGCGGAGAACACTGAAGCTTTCTTT

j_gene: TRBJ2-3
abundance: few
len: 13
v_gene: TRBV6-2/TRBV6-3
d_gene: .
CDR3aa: CASSALFPDTQYF
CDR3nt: TGTGCCAGCAGTGCCCTATTTCCAGATACGCAGTATTTT

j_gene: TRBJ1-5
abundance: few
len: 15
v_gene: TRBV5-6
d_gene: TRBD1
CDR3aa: CASSRDRGLTQPQHF
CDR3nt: TGTGCCAGCAGTAGGGACAGGGGTCTTACTCAGCCCCAGCATTTT

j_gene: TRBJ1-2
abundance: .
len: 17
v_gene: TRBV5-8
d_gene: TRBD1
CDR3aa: CASSRSGTGTWSYGYTF
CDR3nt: TGTGCCAGCAGCCGGTCGGGGACAGGGACCTGGAGCTATGGCTACACCTTC

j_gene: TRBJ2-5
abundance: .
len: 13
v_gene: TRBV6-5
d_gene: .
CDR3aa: CASRPGGGETQYF
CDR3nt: TGTGCCAGCAGGCCGGGGGGCGGTGAGACCCAGTACTTC

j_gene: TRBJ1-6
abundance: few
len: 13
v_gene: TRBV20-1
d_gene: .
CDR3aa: CSARDNDNSPLHF
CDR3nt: TGCAGTGCTCGAGACAACGATAATTCACCCCTCCACTTT

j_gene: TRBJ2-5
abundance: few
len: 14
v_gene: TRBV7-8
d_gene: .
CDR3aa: CASSLAGRMETQYF
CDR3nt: TGTGCCAGCAGCTTAGCCGGGCGGATGGAGACCCAGTACTTC

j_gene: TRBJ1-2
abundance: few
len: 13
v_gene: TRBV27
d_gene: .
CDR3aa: CASSFRQYDGYTF
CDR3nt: TGTGCCAGCAGTTTCCGACAGTACGATGGCTACACCTTC

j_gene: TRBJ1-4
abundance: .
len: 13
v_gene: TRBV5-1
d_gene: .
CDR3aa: CASRVRAGEKLFF
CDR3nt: TGCGCCAGCAGGGTCAGGGCTGGGGAAAAACTGTTTTTT

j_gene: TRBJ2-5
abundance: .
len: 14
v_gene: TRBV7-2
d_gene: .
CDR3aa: CASRLGSSTETQYF
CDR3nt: TGTGCCAGCAGATTAGGTTCCAGTACGGAGACCCAGTACTTC

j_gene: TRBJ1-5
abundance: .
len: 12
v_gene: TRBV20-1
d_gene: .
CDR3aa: CSARPGNQPQHF
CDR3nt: TGCAGTGCTAGACCAGGCAATCAGCCCCAGCATTTT

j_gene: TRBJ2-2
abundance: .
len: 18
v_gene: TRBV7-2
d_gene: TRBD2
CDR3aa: CASSLLRVSGGKIGELFF
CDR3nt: TGTGCCAGCAGCTTACTCCGGGTCAGCGGGGGGAAGATTGGGGAGCTGTTTTTT

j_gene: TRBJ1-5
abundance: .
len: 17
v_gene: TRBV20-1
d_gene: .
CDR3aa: CSARRGRVGGKDQPQHF
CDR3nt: TGCAGTGCTAGACGGGGCAGGGTGGGGGGAAAGGATCAGCCCCAGCATTTT

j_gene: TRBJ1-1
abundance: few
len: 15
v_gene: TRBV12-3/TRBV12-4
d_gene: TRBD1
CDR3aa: CASSVQQGMNTEAFF
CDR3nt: TGTGCCAGCAGTGTCCAACAGGGGATGAACACTGAAGCTTTCTTT

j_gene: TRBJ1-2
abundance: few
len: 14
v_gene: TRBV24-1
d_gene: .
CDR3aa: CATSDPTVNYGYTF
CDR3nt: TGTGCCACCAGTGACCCGACAGTTAACTATGGCTACACCTTC

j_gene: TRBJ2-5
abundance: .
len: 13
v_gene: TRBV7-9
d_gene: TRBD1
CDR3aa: CASQGQAQETQYF
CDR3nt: TGTGCCAGCCAGGGACAGGCACAAGAGACCCAGTACTTC

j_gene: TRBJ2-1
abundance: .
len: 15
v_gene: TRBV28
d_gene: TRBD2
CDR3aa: CASAPLGLDNNEQFF
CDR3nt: TGTGCCAGCGCACCCCTAGGACTAGATAACAATGAGCAGTTCTTC

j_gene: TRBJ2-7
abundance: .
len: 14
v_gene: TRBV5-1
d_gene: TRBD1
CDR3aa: CASKLGQGAREQYF
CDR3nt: TGCGCCAGCAAGCTAGGACAGGGGGCGAGGGAGCAGTACTTC

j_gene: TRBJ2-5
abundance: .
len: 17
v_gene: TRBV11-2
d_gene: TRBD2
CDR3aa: CASNLGLAGEPEETQYF
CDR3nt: TGTGCCAGCAACCTCGGACTAGCGGGGGAGCCCGAGGAGACCCAGTACTTC

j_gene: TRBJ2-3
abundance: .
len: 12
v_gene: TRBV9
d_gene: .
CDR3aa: CASSVAGEAQYF
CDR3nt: TGTGCCAGCAGCGTAGCCGGGGAGGCGCAGTATTTT